The sequence of this T cell receptor beta chain was determined in a study of T-cell memory formation after mild COVID-19. V lost 3 bases, J lost 1 base, and 19 bases lay in between. CDR1 is SGHAT, CDR2 FQNNGV, per germline. The CDR3 consists of 18 residues. Via MiXCR, TCRdb re-called the 5' RACE reads, giving one row per CDR3 protein. The sample lists about 430,000 distinct CDR3 sequences, over 15% seen once, with 20% to 25% in the top ten. The sample was PBMCs or a T cell subset sorted from them (not recorded which). The origin of this receptor is a man between 18 and 29 years old who had mild COVID-19 (a few samples of this study predate the infection). Cell type and time point are not known. The V and J genes are TRBV11-2 and TRBJ2-1; D is undetermined. The CDR3, as DNA: TGTGCCAGCAGCTTCCTCCCCGGTATTAGCCAGTCCTACAATGAGCAGTTCTTC. Translated, it gives CASSFLPGISQSYNEQFF.